These 9 T cell receptor beta chains were sequenced from one sample in a study of PD-1 blockade in mismatch repair-deficient tumors. Libraries were prepared by immunoSEQ multiplex PCR; TCRdb keeps only in-frame clonotypes and omits some of them. The table shows some 84,000 clones, with 81% occurring only once. The starting material was peripheral blood, obtained 12 weeks after starting pembrolizumab. Every receptor here comes from an adult with mismatch repair-deficient cancer.

The gene calls are TRBV11-3 and TRBJ2-3; 11 bases align to TRBD2. V lost 5 bases to trimming and J lost 4 bases; unmatched junction nucleotides: 5. The CDR3 has 15 amino acids. The V gene's germline CDR1 is SGHNT and CDR2 YENEEA. The CDR3 DNA reads as TGTGCCAGCAGCCGTAGCGGGAGGGCCCCAGATACGCAGTATTTT. Residues: CASSRSGRAPDTQYF. The whole variable domain, remainder taken from reference TRBV11-3 and TRBJ2-3, is EAGVVQSPRYKIIEKKQPVAFWCNPISGHNTLYWYLQNLGQGPELLIRYENEEAVDDSQLPKDRFSAERLKGVDSTLKIQPAELGDSAVYLCASSRSGRAPDTQYFGPGTRLTVL.

A few counts support this clone. The rearrangement joins TRBV6-1 to TRBJ2-6; D is undetermined. This CDR3 contains 15 residues. V was clipped by 5 bases and J by 1 base, with 9 bases between them. Germline-derived CDR1 and CDR2 are MNHNS and SASEGT. The CDR3 here is CASSFAGSGANVLTF. The DNA of the CDR3 is TGTGCCAGCAGTTTTGCCGGATCTGGGGCCAACGTCCTGACTTTC.

The genes are TRBV2 and TRBJ2-7; 11 positions match TRBD1. This CDR3 has 14 residues. Germline trimming cut 8 bases from V and 6 bases from J; bases unmatched to any gene: 9. CDR1 SNHLY and CDR2 FYNNEI come from the germline V gene. CDR3 sequence: CASFSGQGVIEQYF. CDR3 nucleotide sequence: TGTGCCAGCTTCTCGGGACAGGGGGTTATCGAGCAGTACTTC.

This clone was picked up one time. The chain carries TRBV5-5 and TRBJ1-4; 9 nucleotides line up with TRBD1. There are 16 residues in the CDR3. V shed 4 bases and J 4 bases; nucleotides not matched to a gene: 8. Germline V gives CDR1 SGHKS, CDR2 YYEKEE (reference sequence). DNA for the CDR3: TGTGCCAGCAGCCTAGAACCGACAGGGGGTAATGAAAAACTGTTTTTT. Its protein is CASSLEPTGGNEKLFF.

The J gene is TRBJ2-7, the V gene TRBV5-1; D perhaps matches TRBD2 (6 bases). V was trimmed by 0 bases and J by 3 bases, leaving 13 bases between them. Germline V lookup: CDR1 SGHRS, CDR2 YFSETQ. This CDR3 is 15 amino acids long. The CDR3: CASSLARAGDYEQYF. The CDR3 DNA reads as TGCGCCAGCAGCTTGGCCCGAGCGGGTGACTACGAGCAGTACTTC.

The chain carries TRBV6-6 and TRBJ2-7; perhaps TRBD1 as D (6 bases). This CDR3 comprises 15 residues. The germline V and J ends were trimmed by 2 bases and 1 base, with 12 bases remaining between them. Germline CDR1 reads MNHNY; CDR2 reads SVGAGI (reference sequence). The CDR3 here is CASSYEGGLSYEQYF. CDR3 sequence (DNA): TGTGCCAGCAGTTACGAAGGGGGTTTGTCCTACGAGCAGTACTTC.

This rearrangement joins TRBV5-1 to TRBJ2-5; 7 bases are shared with TRBD2. Germline-derived CDR1 and CDR2 are SGHRS and YFSETQ. This CDR3 region has 15 residues. V was pared by 0 bases and J by 1 base, with 3 bases of the junction left unmatched. In DNA, the CDR3 is TGCGCCAGCAGCTTGGTTAGCGGGCCCCAAGAGACCCAGTACTTC. Amino acid sequence: CASSLVSGPQETQYF.

This clone appeared a single time. The rearrangement joins TRBV27 to TRBJ2-7, with D possibly being TRBD1 (6 bases). The germline V gene encodes CDR1 MNHEY and CDR2 SMNVEV (reference sequence). The CDR3 spans 16 residues. V lost 0 bases, J lost 4 bases, and 16 bases lay in between. CDR3 region: CASSLSPGTLPYEQYF. DNA for the CDR3: TGTGCCAGCAGTTTATCCCCCGGGACATTACCTTACGAGCAGTACTTC.

The chain combines TRBV6-5 with TRBJ2-5, with 9 bases identical to TRBD2. The V segment lost 5 bases and the J segment 2 bases; nucleotides outside the gene matches: 6. Germline V gives CDR1 MNHEY, CDR2 SVGAGI. The CDR3 length is 15 residues. CDR3 loop: CASSVGLAGQETQYF. The CDR3 nucleotides are TGTGCCAGCAGTGTGGGGCTAGCGGGGCAAGAGACCCAGTACTTC.